Listed below are T cell receptor beta chains from one sample, sequenced in a study of blood T cells in healthy people across ages. TCRdb fed the 5' RACE reads into MiXCR, producing one record per CDR3 protein. The sample has roughly 640,000 distinct CDR3 sequences, about 30% seen once. The specimen sequenced was blood. These receptors all stem from an elderly woman in good health. CDR3s include the opening cysteine and the closing phenylalanine or tryptophan. Each record gives: clone size, D gene, CDR3 length, V gene, J gene, CDR3 protein, CDR3 DNA. The D gene is left open where the match is weak. Not all rows give a size; the values are once, few, many and, for expanded clones, a class.

size: many
D: -
length: 14
V: TRBV29-1
J: TRBJ1-2
CDR3: CSVEDQAGFYGYTF
DNA: TGCAGCGTTGAAGATCAGGCGGGATTCTATGGCTACACCTTC

size: -
D: TRBD1
length: 16
V: TRBV12-3/TRBV12-4
J: TRBJ2-6
CDR3: CASSTGVISGANVLTF
DNA: TGTGCCAGCTCAACAGGGGTCATCTCTGGGGCCAACGTCCTGACTTTC

size: many
D: TRBD1
length: 14
V: TRBV5-1
J: TRBJ1-6
CDR3: CASRRDRNNSPLHF
DNA: TGCGCCAGCCGCCGGGACAGGAATAATTCACCCCTCCACTTT

size: many
D: -
length: 13
V: TRBV6-1
J: TRBJ2-7
CDR3: CASSVRQFYEQYF
DNA: TGTGCCAGCAGTGTTAGACAGTTCTACGAGCAGTACTTC

size: few
D: TRBD1
length: 14
V: TRBV6-2/TRBV6-3
J: TRBJ1-1
CDR3: CASRDRGGNTEAFF
DNA: TGTGCCAGCAGGGACAGGGGAGGCAACACTGAAGCTTTCTTT

size: many
D: TRBD2
length: 15
V: TRBV7-2
J: TRBJ2-5
CDR3: CASSLTGTTSNEQYF
DNA: TGTGCCAGCAGCTTAACTGGGACTACGAGCAATGAGCAGTACTTC

size: few
D: TRBD1
length: 13
V: TRBV3-1
J: TRBJ1-1
CDR3: CASRPTGGTEAFF
DNA: TGTGCCAGCCGACCAACAGGGGGCACTGAAGCTTTCTTT

size: few
D: TRBD1
length: 15
V: TRBV11-2
J: TRBJ2-5
CDR3: CASSPPGQLQETQYF
DNA: TGTGCCAGCAGCCCCCCGGGACAGCTCCAAGAGACCCAGTACTTC

size: -
D: TRBD2
length: 16
V: TRBV7-3
J: TRBJ2-7
CDR3: CASSREASGLSYEQYF
DNA: TGTGCCAGCAGCCGAGAGGCTAGCGGACTGTCCTACGAGCAGTACTTC

size: many
D: -
length: 14
V: TRBV11-2
J: TRBJ2-1
CDR3: CASSPPGTKSYRFF
DNA: TGTGCCAGCAGCCCCCCCGGGACAAAAAGCTATAGGTTCTTC

size: many
D: -
length: 15
V: TRBV6-2/TRBV6-3
J: TRBJ2-7
CDR3: CASSPRLTATYEQYF
DNA: TGTGCCAGCAGCCCGCGGTTGACGGCCACCTACGAGCAGTACTTC